Sequencing of this TCR beta chain was carried out in a study of cytomegalovirus exposure and HLA in healthy donors. Study-wide results and limits: Later analysis showed most CMV-associated TCR beta chains appearing HLA-restricted. A later analysis associated 15,000 or so TCR beta sequences with HLA alleles at a 0.05 false discovery rate. The authors listed 164 TCR beta chains as cytomegalovirus-associated.

Germline lookup yields CDR1 MNHNY and CDR2 SVGAGI (reference sequence). This CDR3 is built from 13 residues. J was trimmed by 4 bases and V by 8 bases; bases with no gene match: 4. Concerning this clone: Its antigen is as yet unknown.

Healthy bone marrow donors made up the donors. This PCR relied on a set of 60 Vbeta primers and 13 Jbeta primers. Sequenced by immunoSEQ multiplex PCR; TCRdb stores in-frame clones only, minus some. The table has 150,000 or so clones, roughly 72% seen once. The origin of this receptor is a man aged 30 to 45 in good health and CMV-seronegative. Sample: PBMCs. The rearrangement links TRBV6-6 to TRBJ1-5; 8 nucleotides agree with TRBD1. The CDR3 loop reads CASATGENQPQHF. In nucleotides, the CDR3 is TGTGCCAGCGCGACAGGGGAAAATCAGCCCCAGCATTTT.